These T cell receptor beta chains were read from a single sample in a study of blood T cell repertoires in COVID-19. Here immunoSEQ multiplex PCR was the method, and the copy in TCRdb shows in-frame clones only, minus some. The sample has about 72,000 clones; about 81% are singletons. The sequenced sample was peripheral blood. These receptors were taken from a human donor in a cohort sampled during active COVID-19. Both conserved end residues are part of each CDR3. A D gene is named only where the DNA matches it firmly. Not all rows give a size; the values are once, few, many and, for expanded clones, a class.

d_gene: .; j_gene: TRBJ1-4; abundance: .; v_gene: TRBV9; CDR3nt: TGTGCCAGTCGGCGGGGGGCGGGCGAAAAACTGTTTTTT; CDR3aa: CASRRGAGEKLFF
d_gene: .; j_gene: TRBJ2-5; abundance: .; v_gene: TRBV7-2; CDR3nt: TGTGCCAGCAGCCTAGGACACTTGGAGACCCAGTACTTC; CDR3aa: CASSLGHLETQYF
d_gene: TRBD2; j_gene: TRBJ2-3; abundance: few; v_gene: TRBV10-3; CDR3nt: TGTGCCATCAGTGCGGGCGGGGGGGCCGTTGATACGCAGTATTTT; CDR3aa: CAISAGGGAVDTQYF
d_gene: .; j_gene: TRBJ2-1; abundance: few; v_gene: TRBV20-1; CDR3nt: TGCAGTGGTTCCCGAGGTCCCCGGCTGTTCTTC; CDR3aa: CSGSRGPRLFF
d_gene: .; j_gene: TRBJ2-7; abundance: .; v_gene: TRBV29-1; CDR3nt: TGCAGCGTTCTGGGGAGCTCCTACGAGCAGTACTTC; CDR3aa: CSVLGSSYEQYF
d_gene: .; j_gene: TRBJ1-1; abundance: .; v_gene: TRBV6-5; CDR3nt: TGTGCCAGCGTTGTTACAGGGCTATACACTGAAGCTTTCTTT; CDR3aa: CASVVTGLYTEAFF
d_gene: TRBD2; j_gene: TRBJ2-7; abundance: .; v_gene: TRBV6-5; CDR3nt: TGTGCCAGCAGTTACCTTAGCGGGGTCGACGAGCAGTACTTC; CDR3aa: CASSYLSGVDEQYF
d_gene: .; j_gene: TRBJ1-5; abundance: .; v_gene: TRBV21-1; CDR3nt: TGTGCCAGCAGCAAAGGAAGTGTAAGGGGAATAGTTGGTCAGCCCCAGCATTTT; CDR3aa: CASSKGSVRGIVGQPQHF
d_gene: TRBD1; j_gene: TRBJ2-7; abundance: .; v_gene: TRBV11-3; CDR3nt: TGTGCCAGCAGCTTAGAAGACCCTCGGGGACAGGTAATGAGGGAGCAGTACTTC; CDR3aa: CASSLEDPRGQVMREQYF
d_gene: .; j_gene: TRBJ1-6; abundance: few; v_gene: TRBV30; CDR3nt: TGTGCCTGGAGTTCACTACAGGTGAATTCACCCCTCCACTTT; CDR3aa: CAWSSLQVNSPLHF
d_gene: TRBD2; j_gene: TRBJ2-7; abundance: .; v_gene: TRBV7-8; CDR3nt: TGTGCCAGCAGCTTAGTAAGGACTAGGATCTACGAGCAGTACTTC; CDR3aa: CASSLVRTRIYEQYF
d_gene: .; j_gene: TRBJ2-5; abundance: .; v_gene: TRBV6-5; CDR3nt: TGTGCCAGCAGTCCAGGTTTTGGGGAGACCCAGTACTTC; CDR3aa: CASSPGFGETQYF
d_gene: .; j_gene: TRBJ1-4; abundance: .; v_gene: TRBV6-2/TRBV6-3; CDR3nt: TGTGCCAGCAGCCGCGGGACGGCGAGTGAAAAACTGTTTTTT; CDR3aa: CASSRGTASEKLFF
d_gene: .; j_gene: TRBJ2-7; abundance: .; v_gene: TRBV2; CDR3nt: TGTGCCAGCACCTCAGGTGTCCACGAGCAGTACTTC; CDR3aa: CASTSGVHEQYF
d_gene: .; j_gene: TRBJ1-1; abundance: .; v_gene: TRBV4-1; CDR3nt: TGCGCCAGCAGCCCCGGGACACCTTTGAACACTGAAGCTTTCTTT; CDR3aa: CASSPGTPLNTEAFF
d_gene: TRBD1; j_gene: TRBJ2-7; abundance: .; v_gene: TRBV7-6; CDR3nt: TGTGCCAGCAGCTTAAGCGTGGGACAGGGGAACGAGCAGTACTTC; CDR3aa: CASSLSVGQGNEQYF
d_gene: TRBD2; j_gene: TRBJ2-1; abundance: .; v_gene: TRBV7-9; CDR3nt: TGTGCCAGCAGCCTTACTAGCGGGGGACCTTTCGGGAATGAGCAGTTCTTC; CDR3aa: CASSLTSGGPFGNEQFF
d_gene: .; j_gene: TRBJ2-5; abundance: .; v_gene: TRBV20-1; CDR3nt: TGCAGTGCTAGTGGTCCGGGTAGCATAGAGACCCAGTACTTC; CDR3aa: CSASGPGSIETQYF
d_gene: .; j_gene: TRBJ2-7; abundance: .; v_gene: TRBV3-1/TRBV3-2; CDR3nt: TGTGCCAGCAGCCAACGGACACTCGAGCAGTACTTC; CDR3aa: CASSQRTLEQYF
d_gene: .; j_gene: TRBJ2-7; abundance: .; v_gene: TRBV4-1; CDR3nt: TGCGCCAGCAGCCCCCGACACAAACTGGGCGAGCAGTACTTC; CDR3aa: CASSPRHKLGEQYF
d_gene: .; j_gene: TRBJ1-5; abundance: .; v_gene: TRBV5-1; CDR3nt: TGCGCCAGCAGCTTATTCGCGGGGCAGCCCCAGCATTTT; CDR3aa: CASSLFAGQPQHF
d_gene: .; j_gene: TRBJ2-5; abundance: .; v_gene: TRBV7-2; CDR3nt: TGTGCCAGCAGCTTAGTACCCAGGGAGACCCAGTACTTC; CDR3aa: CASSLVPRETQYF
d_gene: .; j_gene: TRBJ1-2; abundance: .; v_gene: TRBV5-6; CDR3nt: TGTGCCAGCAGCTGGACAGAACATGGCTACACCTTC; CDR3aa: CASSWTEHGYTF
d_gene: TRBD1; j_gene: TRBJ2-7; abundance: .; v_gene: TRBV13; CDR3nt: TGTGCCAGCAGCTTCGGGACAGGGGCGGCCTACGAGCAGTACTTC; CDR3aa: CASSFGTGAAYEQYF
d_gene: .; j_gene: TRBJ2-2; abundance: .; v_gene: TRBV6-6; CDR3nt: TGTGCCAGCAGTTGGACACCCTCGAACACCGGGGAGCTGTTTTTT; CDR3aa: CASSWTPSNTGELFF
d_gene: .; j_gene: TRBJ2-1; abundance: .; v_gene: TRBV6-5; CDR3nt: TGTGCCAGCAGTTACTCGTTGCTCCGGGATGAGCAGTTCTTC; CDR3aa: CASSYSLLRDEQFF
d_gene: .; j_gene: TRBJ1-2; abundance: .; v_gene: TRBV7-9; CDR3nt: TGTGCCAGCAGCTTAATGGGCTCGGGACAAGAAAAAAACTATGGCTACACCTTC; CDR3aa: CASSLMGSGQEKNYGYTF
d_gene: TRBD1; j_gene: TRBJ2-7; abundance: .; v_gene: TRBV9; CDR3nt: TGTGCCAGCAGCGCCGACCCGACAGGGCCCTACGAGCAGTACTTC; CDR3aa: CASSADPTGPYEQYF
d_gene: TRBD1; j_gene: TRBJ2-5; abundance: once; v_gene: TRBV6-5; CDR3nt: TGTGCCAGCAGCCCAGGGGGCGTAAAGACCCAGTACTTC; CDR3aa: CASSPGGVKTQYF
d_gene: .; j_gene: TRBJ2-1; abundance: .; v_gene: TRBV9; CDR3nt: TGTGCCAGCAGCGCCCAGACAGGAAGTAGGTTGGGGGAGCAGTTCTTC; CDR3aa: CASSAQTGSRLGEQFF
d_gene: TRBD1; j_gene: TRBJ2-7; abundance: .; v_gene: TRBV2; CDR3nt: TGTGCCAGCAGTGGAACAGGGGTGGGTACCTACGAGCAGTACTTC; CDR3aa: CASSGTGVGTYEQYF
d_gene: TRBD1; j_gene: TRBJ2-7; abundance: once; v_gene: TRBV3-1/TRBV3-2; CDR3nt: TGTGCCAGCAGCCAAGATCCCTGGACAGGGCAGCAGTACTTC; CDR3aa: CASSQDPWTGQQYF
d_gene: TRBD2; j_gene: TRBJ2-7; abundance: .; v_gene: TRBV30; CDR3nt: TGTGCCTGGAGCCCCATGGCCCCCGGGACTAGCGGGGGCCATGCCTACGAGCAGTACTTC; CDR3aa: CAWSPMAPGTSGGHAYEQYF
d_gene: .; j_gene: TRBJ1-1; abundance: .; v_gene: TRBV27; CDR3nt: TGTGCCAGCAGTTTGATTGGGACTTTGAACACTGAAGCTTTCTTT; CDR3aa: CASSLIGTLNTEAFF
d_gene: TRBD2; j_gene: TRBJ2-4; abundance: few; v_gene: TRBV5-1; CDR3nt: TGCGCCAGCAGCTTGGCCATGGGAGCGGGGGCCAACATTCAGTACTTC; CDR3aa: CASSLAMGAGANIQYF
d_gene: .; j_gene: TRBJ1-4; abundance: .; v_gene: TRBV7-9; CDR3nt: TGTGCCAGCAGCTTAACGCAGGGTAATGAAAAACTGTTTTTT; CDR3aa: CASSLTQGNEKLFF
d_gene: .; j_gene: TRBJ2-5; abundance: .; v_gene: TRBV15; CDR3nt: TGTGCCACCAGCCGCCTCGAGCAAGAGACCCAGTACTTC; CDR3aa: CATSRLEQETQYF
d_gene: .; j_gene: TRBJ1-2; abundance: .; v_gene: TRBV10-1; CDR3nt: TGCGCCCGCAAACAGGAGCACTATGGCTACACCTTC; CDR3aa: CARKQEHYGYTF
d_gene: .; j_gene: TRBJ2-2; abundance: .; v_gene: TRBV5-1; CDR3nt: TGCGCCAGCAGCTTGGTCCCAGGGATCACCGGGGAGCTGTTTTTT; CDR3aa: CASSLVPGITGELFF
d_gene: TRBD2; j_gene: TRBJ2-5; abundance: .; v_gene: TRBV6-5; CDR3nt: TGTGCCAGTATAGCGGGGGCTTTAAGAGAGACCCAGTACTTC; CDR3aa: CASIAGALRETQYF
d_gene: .; j_gene: TRBJ1-5; abundance: .; v_gene: TRBV7-8; CDR3nt: TGTGCCAGCAGCTTGGCGGTTAATAGCAATCAGCCCCAGCATTTT; CDR3aa: CASSLAVNSNQPQHF
d_gene: .; j_gene: TRBJ1-1; abundance: .; v_gene: TRBV6-6; CDR3nt: TGTGCCAGCAGTTACTTAGGACAGAACACTGAAGCTTTCTTT; CDR3aa: CASSYLGQNTEAFF